These T cell receptor beta chains were read from a single sample in a study of spatial heterogeneity in lung cancer. TCRdb recomputed calls from the 5' RACE reads with MiXCR, one row per CDR3 protein. The sample yields approximately 44,000 distinct CDR3 sequences, approximately 13% seen once. The starting material was PBMCs, obtained at surgery. The source is a male donor with early-stage non-small cell lung cancer. Each CDR3 is given with its conserved first and last residue. The D gene is left open where the match is weak. The listing skips clone size in some rows; elsewhere it reads once, few, many or a size class.

v_gene,abundance,j_gene,d_gene,CDR3aa,CDR3nt
TRBV10-1,-,TRBJ2-5,TRBD1,CASSEGDRPETQYF,TGCGCCAGCAGTGAAGGGGACAGGCCCGAGACCCAGTACTTC
TRBV2,-,TRBJ1-5,-,CASSEVGTSGQHF,-
TRBV27,many,TRBJ1-2,TRBD1,CASSPLTGQGYGYTF,TGTGCCAGCAGCCCTCTTACGGGACAGGGCTATGGCTACACCTTC
TRBV11-2,-,TRBJ2-1,-,CASSLQGGQVEQFF,TGTGCCAGCAGTCTACAAGGGGGGCAAGTGGAGCAGTTCTTC
TRBV7-6,-,TRBJ1-3,-,CASSSPAAGNTIYF,TGTGCCAGCAGCTCCCCTGCGGCTGGAAACACCATATATTTT
TRBV11-2,many,TRBJ2-7,-,CASSSDALTEYEQYF,TGTGCCAGCAGCTCGGATGCCCTGACGGAGTACGAGCAGTACTTC
TRBV27,many,TRBJ2-2,TRBD2,CASSRNGGAGGELFF,TGTGCCAGCAGCCGAAACGGGGGGGCCGGCGGGGAGCTGTTTTTT
TRBV6-5,-,TRBJ2-7,-,CASHGVQGRSSYEQYF,TGTGCCAGCCACGGGGTACAGGGGAGGAGCTCCTACGAGCAGTACTTC
TRBV7-3,many,TRBJ2-7,TRBD2,CASSPSGSSYEQYF,TGTGCCAGCAGCCCTAGCGGGAGCTCCTACGAGCAGTACTTC
TRBV5-1,few,TRBJ2-3,TRBD2,CASSLPSGRAGSTDTQYF,TGCGCCAGCAGCTTGCCTAGCGGGAGGGCCGGGAGCACAGATACGCAGTATTTT
TRBV2,many,TRBJ1-1,-,CASSEQQNTEAFF,TGTGCCAGCAGCGAACAGCAGAACACTGAAGCTTTCTTT
TRBV5-1,few,TRBJ2-7,TRBD2,CASSPRTSDTYEQYF,TGCGCCAGCAGTCCGAGGACTAGCGACACCTACGAGCAGTACTTC
TRBV9,many,TRBJ1-1,-,CASSVVAPEAFF,TGTGCCAGCAGCGTAGTTGCTCCTGAAGCTTTCTTT
TRBV10-1,-,TRBJ2-6,TRBD1,CASPTGPGANVLTF,TGCGCCAGCCCGACAGGGCCGGGGGCCAACGTCCTGACTTTC
TRBV5-8,few,TRBJ2-3,TRBD2,CASSSGTTYSTDTQYF,TGTGCCAGCAGTTCCGGGACTACCTACTCCACAGATACGCAGTATTTT
TRBV4-1,many,TRBJ2-1,-,CASSQRLDNEQFF,TGCGCCAGCAGCCAAAGACTAGACAATGAGCAGTTCTTC
TRBV5-1,few,TRBJ2-1,TRBD2,CASSLLGGSTNEQFF,TGCGCCAGCAGCTTGCTAGGCGGGAGCACCAATGAGCAGTTCTTC
TRBV19,-,TRBJ1-2,TRBD1,CASSNQGDVNYGYTF,TGTGCCAGTTCAAACCAGGGGGACGTTAACTATGGCTACACCTTC
TRBV7-2,-,TRBJ2-5,-,CASSLTRTQETQYF,TGTGCCAGCAGCTTGACCCGAACCCAAGAGACCCAGTACTTC
TRBV19,-,TRBJ2-1,TRBD2,CASSPGTTSYNEQFF,TGTGCCAGTAGTCCCGGGACTACTTCCTACAATGAGCAGTTCTTC
TRBV11-2,few,TRBJ2-5,-,CASSSGPNQETQYF,TGTGCCAGCAGCTCCGGACCTAACCAAGAGACCCAGTACTTC
TRBV5-1,few,TRBJ1-1,-,CASSGGANTEAFF,TGCGCCAGCAGTGGGGGCGCGAATACTGAAGCTTTCTTT
TRBV15,many,TRBJ1-5,-,CATSMGGRKQPQHF,TGTGCCACCAGCATGGGGGGCAGGAAGCAGCCCCAGCATTTT
TRBV24-1,many,TRBJ2-2,TRBD2,CATSDFSSGRRVGELFF,TGTGCCACCAGTGATTTTTCTAGCGGGAGAAGGGTCGGGGAGCTGTTTTTT
TRBV7-2,-,TRBJ1-3,-,CASSPRQVAGNTIYF,TGTGCCAGCAGCCCCCGACAGGTAGCTGGAAACACCATATATTTT
TRBV4-1,many,TRBJ2-3,TRBD1,CASSQGVSRGLRDTQYF,TGCGCCAGCAGCCAAGGGGTAAGCAGGGGGCTTAGAGATACGCAGTATTTT
TRBV9,many,TRBJ2-3,-,CASSPRSSTDTQYF,TGTGCCAGCAGCCCTCGGTCGAGCACAGATACGCAGTATTTT
TRBV5-1,few,TRBJ2-3,TRBD1,CASSLAWTGRTDTQYF,TGCGCCAGCAGCTTGGCGTGGACAGGACGCACAGATACGCAGTATTTT
TRBV5-1,-,TRBJ2-3,-,CASSLIPDTQYF,TGCGCCAGCAGCTTGATTCCAGATACGCAGTATTTT
TRBV7-9,-,TRBJ2-2,-,CASSLDSYTGELFF,TGTGCCAGCAGCTTAGACAGCTACACCGGGGAGCTGTTTTTT
TRBV11-1,few,TRBJ2-7,-,CASSPTNSYEQYF,TGTGCCAGCAGCCCTACCAACTCCTACGAGCAGTACTTC
TRBV29-1,-,TRBJ2-3,-,CSVELTASTDTQYF,TGCAGCGTTGAATTAACAGCTAGCACAGATACGCAGTATTTT
TRBV6-2/TRBV6-3,-,TRBJ1-4,-,CASSSVGATNEKLFF,TGTGCCAGCAGTTCCGTGGGTGCAACTAATGAAAAACTGTTTTTT
TRBV7-6,many,TRBJ2-5,TRBD2,CASSHPGGRQETQYF,TGTGCCAGCAGCCACCCCGGCGGGAGGCAAGAGACCCAGTACTTC
TRBV28,many,TRBJ2-3,-,CASSPASGGGSTDTQYF,TGTGCCAGCAGTCCCGCTAGCGGAGGGGGTAGCACAGATACGCAGTATTTT
TRBV12-3/TRBV12-4,many,TRBJ1-5,-,CASSPQVSNQPQHF,TGTGCCAGCAGTCCACAGGTTAGCAATCAGCCCCAGCATTTT
TRBV6-2/TRBV6-3,-,TRBJ2-7,TRBD2,CASKPRGGDEQYF,TGTGCCAGCAAACCGCGGGGGGGAGACGAGCAGTACTTC
TRBV29-1,many,TRBJ2-5,-,CSVEGPEQETQYF,TGCAGCGTTGAAGGGCCAGAACAAGAGACCCAGTACTTC
TRBV20-1,few,TRBJ2-7,TRBD2,CSVAGGPYEQYF,TGCAGCGTAGCGGGAGGGCCCTACGAGCAGTACTTC